Below, one T cell receptor (beta chain) is given with its context. Its antigen is currently unknown. Germline V gene lookup returns CDR1 DFQATT and CDR2 SNEGSKA (reference sequence). Losses at the gene ends were 1 base for V and 11 bases for J; bases not matched to a gene: 14. This CDR3 region has 15 residues. The authors used template switching to add a universal primer site and gave cDNA unique molecular identifiers. TCRdb re-derived calls from the 5' RACE reads in MiXCR, one entry per CDR3 protein. The table has 1.5 million to 2 million distinct CDR3 sequences, roughly 35% seen once. These data are taken from a study of identical twins. General observations from the study: Not following the same donors, the study drew its conclusions from cross-sectional statistical analysis.

The sequence derives from a newborn girl in good health. The sample comprised cord blood. The chain recombines TRBV20-1 with TRBJ2-5, with TRBD1 matching 9 bases. CDR3 bases: TGCAGTGCTAGAGCCTACAGGGGGCTCCTTGATGAGCAGTACTTC. This sequence encodes CSARAYRGLLDEQYF.